This is a list of T cell receptor beta chains from one sample in a study of blood T cells in healthy people across ages. Each CDR3 protein gets one entry after TCRdb re-called the 5' RACE reads with MiXCR. The table records over 1.5 million distinct CDR3 sequences, around half of them present only once. The specimen was blood. The receptors derive from a woman in her thirties or forties in good health. The CDR3 runs from the conserved cysteine through the conserved F or W. Fields, in order: V gene, J gene, CDR3 protein.

V: TRBV6-6
J: .
CDR3: CASSYSTAGGRETQYF

V: TRBV4-1
J: TRBJ2-5
CDR3: CASSQDPTGQETQYF

V: TRBV19
J: TRBJ2-7
CDR3: CASSIVGAAYEQYF

V: TRBV12-5
J: TRBJ2-3
CDR3: CASPTGCDTQYF

V: TRBV5-1
J: TRBJ2-5
CDR3: CASSFVTGVTGETQYF

V: TRBV5-1
J: .
CDR3: CASSVRTYNEQYF

V: TRBV24-1
J: TRBJ2-5
CDR3: CATSDSSTGSETQYF

V: TRBV28
J: TRBJ2-6
CDR3: CASSLHSAGGLTDVLTF

V: TRBV5-1
J: TRBJ2-5
CDR3: CASSLVRGARETQYF

V: TRBV29-1
J: TRBJ1-2
CDR3: CSVHGQSPGGYTF

V: TRBV11-2
J: TRBJ2-1
CDR3: CASSLVLGQGKDEQFF

V: TRBV12-3/TRBV12-4
J: TRBJ2-1
CDR3: CASSLDLRGHEQFF

V: TRBV6-5
J: TRBJ1-2
CDR3: CASYRGANYGYTF

V: TRBV4-3
J: TRBJ2-5
CDR3: CASSPTLSGGAGETQYF

V: TRBV28
J: TRBJ1-2
CDR3: CASSLSGTGEGSYTF

V: TRBV27
J: TRBJ2-7
CDR3: CASSLYSLVAGGRNEQYF

V: TRBV4-1
J: TRBJ2-1
CDR3: CASSQELAGHYNEQFF

V: TRBV15
J: TRBJ2-3
CDR3: CATSREAIARDTQYF

V: TRBV5-1
J: TRBJ2-1
CDR3: CASSLVGADEQFF

V: TRBV27
J: TRBJ2-5
CDR3: CASISPLRDRQETQYF

V: TRBV20-1
J: TRBJ2-4
CDR3: CSAHNQDRAKNIQYF

V: TRBV12-3/TRBV12-4
J: TRBJ1-1
CDR3: CASSPQTGVNTEAFF

V: TRBV20-1
J: TRBJ2-7
CDR3: CSARTGTGIHEQYF

V: TRBV6-6
J: TRBJ2-7
CDR3: CASSYSSYYEQYF

V: TRBV25-1
J: TRBJ2-1
CDR3: CASSESTASRRRGDYNEQFF

V: TRBV5-1
J: TRBJ2-1
CDR3: CASSLRRRDRAPNEQFF

V: TRBV6-1
J: TRBJ2-5
CDR3: CASKRTGVDETQYF

V: TRBV2
J: TRBJ1-5
CDR3: CASSEQTIRNQPQHF

V: TRBV7-2
J: TRBJ1-2
CDR3: CASSLPTGDYYGYTF

V: TRBV13
J: TRBJ1-5
CDR3: CASSPGDQPQHF

V: TRBV6-2/TRBV6-3
J: TRBJ2-3
CDR3: CASFPSDRDTADTQYF